This T cell receptor beta chain derives from a study of blood T cell repertoires in COVID-19. Overall study context: Acute and convalescent COVID-19 specimens originated in the United States, Italy and Spain. In each case, the material was cDNA or gDNA derived from T cells, B-cell-depleted T cells, or PBMCs.

In the study's own analysis: Researchers report that nucleated cell counts were estimated from reference gene primer amplification. Sequencing used immunoSEQ multiplex PCR; TCRdb keeps in-frame clones, though not all of them. The V and J calls and clone size come from that table; D and trimming were worked out from the DNA. The table shows roughly 200,000 clones, with 75% to 90% occurring only once. This CDR3 is 16 amino acids long. Germline V gene data show CDR1 as SGHTA and CDR2 as FQGNSA. V lost 1 base to trimming and J lost 0 bases; unmatched junction nucleotides: 3. This clone was picked up one time.

The sample taken for sequencing was peripheral blood. The sequence came from a human donor with active or convalescent COVID-19. The donor label of this sample is uncertain. The gene calls are TRBV7-2 and TRBJ1-3, with TRBD1 matching 7 bases. The CDR3 DNA reads as TGTGCCAGCAGCTTAGAGGGGGCCCTCTCTGGAAACACCATATATTTT. As protein: CASSLEGALSGNTIYF.